This TCR beta chain was captured by sequencing in a study of cytomegalovirus exposure and HLA in healthy donors. Overall study context: Most donors, 81% of a few hundred genotyped, fell in the Caucasian-associated ancestry cluster.

Findings of the study overall: Evidence from a later analysis indicated that most CMV-associated TCR beta chains looked HLA-restricted. About 87% or about 30% of the time was how often most TCR beta V segments were productive, according to an earlier analysis.

As for this clone: Its antigen is undetermined.

Use of 60 Vbeta and 13 Jbeta primers characterized the PCR. Method: immunoSEQ multiplex PCR; TCRdb's copy keeps in-frame clones and lacks some. The repertoire holds fewer than 65,000 clones, with 77% as singletons. The receptor's source is a woman in her forties in good health and CMV-seropositive. Sequencing was done on a sample of PBMCs.

CDR3 coding DNA: TGTGCCAGCAGCTTATTGGTGGGGACAGGGAGAACGATTGGCTACACCTTC. Its translation is CASSLLVGTGRTIGYTF. The chain has TRBV7-9 and TRBJ1-2; TRBD1 matches at 9 bases. The CDR3 is 17 amino acids. Trimming removed 2 bases from V and 7 bases from J; junction bases left unmatched: 14. CDR1 SEHNR and CDR2 FQNEAQ come from the germline V gene (reference sequence).